The 21 T cell receptor beta chains listed next were all sequenced from one sample in a study of T-cell memory formation after mild COVID-19. One entry per CDR3 protein results from TCRdb running MiXCR on the 5' RACE reads. The repertoire holds hundreds of thousands of distinct CDR3 sequences, with about a sixth as singletons. What was sequenced was PBMCs or a T cell subset sorted from them (not recorded which). These receptors were collected from a man aged 18 to 30 who had mild COVID-19 (a few samples of this study predate the infection). Cell type and time point are not known.

The chain uses TRBV4-1 and TRBJ1-5, with D tentatively TRBD1 (5 bases). The CDR3 consists of 17 residues. Between the trimmed V and J ends, which lost 0 bases and 2 bases, there was a span of 14 bases. Germline V CDR1 and CDR2: MGHRA, YSYEKL. CDR3 loop: CASSQDVGGGGNQPQHF. For the CDR3, the DNA is TGCGCCAGCAGCCAAGATGTGGGGGGTGGTGGCAATCAGCCCCAGCATTTT.

The chain carries TRBV5-1 and TRBJ1-6, with D hard to call. The CDR3 loop spans 17 amino acids. With 0 bases removed from V and 8 bases from J, the gap between germline ends came to 18 bases. Germline lookup yields CDR1 SGHRS and CDR2 YFSETQ. For the CDR3, the DNA is TGCGCCAGCAGCTTGGAGTTCGGCAGAATAGAGTATTCACCCCTCCACTTT. It translates to CASSLEFGRIEYSPLHF.

This clonotype was seen at least ten times. The rearrangement uses TRBV6-2 or TRBV6-3 and TRBJ2-2; D remains unclear. This CDR3 has 12 amino acids. Germline CDR1 reads MNHEY; CDR2 reads SVGEGT. The V gene lost 6 bases and the J gene lost 2 bases, with 4 bases spanning the gap. The CDR3 reads CASSYNTGELFF. DNA of the CDR3: TGTGCCAGCAGCTACAACACCGGGGAGCTGTTTTTT.

This clonotype was counted between two and nine times. The gene calls are TRBV27 and TRBJ2-3; D is uncertain. The CDR3 is 13 amino acids. With 3 bases removed from V and 5 bases from J, the gap between germline ends came to 9 bases. CDR1 and CDR2 (germline): MNHEY, SMNVEV (reference sequence). This CDR3 is CASSLPRGDTQYF. CDR3 coding DNA: TGTGCCAGCAGTTTGCCCCGAGGAGATACGCAGTATTTT.

This chain uses TRBV4-1 with TRBJ2-1; D gene unclear. CDR1 is MGHRA, CDR2 YSYEKL, per germline. V lost 0 bases and J lost 4, with 13 bases in between. The CDR3 covers 16 residues. CDR3 in amino acids: CASSQDSPQIYNEQFF. CDR3 DNA: TGCGCCAGCAGCCAAGATTCGCCACAGATTTACAATGAGCAGTTCTTC.

The chain is built from TRBV5-5 and TRBJ2-7, with D unresolved. The CDR3 sequence is 15 residues long. V lost 4 bases, J lost 0 bases, and 14 bases lay in between. The germline CDR1 and CDR2 sequences are SGHKS and YYEKEE (reference sequence). CDR3 nucleotide sequence: TGTGCCAGCAGCCACCCTAGATCGAGCTCCTACGAGCAGTACGTC. This sequence encodes CASSHPRSSSYEQYV.

The CDR3 nucleotides are TGTGCCAGCAGCCCACTCAGGGGGGACACTGAAGCTTTCTTT. Translated: CASSPLRGDTEAFF. The chain is built from TRBV4-2 and TRBJ1-1, with TRBD1 matching 7 bases. This CDR3 is 14 amino acids long. Trimming at V came to 4 bases and at J to 3 bases, leaving 5 bases not matched to a gene. CDR1 and CDR2 (germline): LGHNA, YNFKEQ.

The rearrangement joins TRBV5-1 to TRBJ1-4, with TRBD1 matching over 9 bases. The germline V gene has CDR1 SGHRS and CDR2 YFSETQ. The CDR3 is 15 amino acids. Losses at the gene ends were 0 bases for V and 6 bases for J; bases not matched to a gene: 3. The CDR3 DNA reads as TGCGCCAGCAGCTTGGAAGGGACAGGGTATGAAAAACTGTTTTTT. It encodes CASSLEGTGYEKLFF.

The gene calls are TRBV6-2 or TRBV6-3 and TRBJ2-2, with 9 bases that match TRBD1. V lost 6 bases, J lost 5 bases, and 10 bases stayed unmatched. Germline V gene sequence: CDR1 MNHEY, CDR2 SVGEGT. The length of the CDR3 is 16 residues. The CDR3: CASRPFVTGGTGELFF. Here the CDR3 DNA reads TGTGCCAGCAGACCCTTCGTGACAGGGGGGACCGGGGAGCTGTTTTTT.

This clonotype was counted only a few times. The rearrangement joins TRBV28 to TRBJ1-2; a weak D match, TRBD1 (6 bases). Germline V CDR1 and CDR2: MDHEN, SYDVKM. The CDR3 has 12 amino acids. V was shortened by 7 bases and J by 3 bases, with 9 bases between the two germline ends. Written as DNA, the CDR3 is TGTGCCAGCAACGCAGGGGACTATGGCTACACCTTC. It encodes CASNAGDYGYTF.

The chain carries TRBV4-2 and TRBJ2-7; D remains unclear. Trimming removed 1 base at V and 0 bases at J, with 7 bases between. Germline V gives CDR1 LGHNA, CDR2 YNFKEQ. This CDR3 region has 14 residues. CDR3 DNA sequence: TGTGCCAGCAGCCAAGTGATGAGCTCCTACGAGCAGTACTTC. Its protein product is CASSQVMSSYEQYF.

The gene calls are TRBV5-1 and TRBJ2-1; the D is unclear. V dropped 5 bases and J dropped 2 bases, with 11 bases sitting between them. Germline CDR1 and CDR2: SGHRS and YFSETQ. The CDR3 runs to 14 residues. The CDR3 is CASSGEPAYNEQFF. CDR3 nucleotide sequence: TGCGCCAGCAGTGGAGAACCTGCCTACAATGAGCAGTTCTTC.

This clonotype has only a few counts. The rearrangement joins TRBV18 to TRBJ1-4; D not certain. The length of the CDR3 is 15 residues. Trimming removed 0 bases from V and 6 bases from J, with 11 bases in between. Germline CDR1 is KGHSH and CDR2 is LQKENI. DNA for the CDR3: TGTGCCAGCTCACCACCCAGTACGGGTTATGAAAAACTGTTTTTT. Translation: CASSPPSTGYEKLFF.

V is TRBV6-2 or TRBV6-3 and J is TRBJ2-1, with TRBD1 identical over 8 bases. Germline V lookup: CDR1 MNHEY, CDR2 SVGEGT. The V gene end was trimmed by 5 bases and the J gene end by 10 bases; junction bases not matched to a gene: 10. The CDR3 loop spans 14 amino acids. The CDR3 reads CASSTPDRGREQFF. The CDR3 bases are TGTGCCAGCAGTACCCCCGACAGGGGTCGGGAGCAGTTCTTC.

This clonotype was detected a few times. The chain joins TRBV5-1 to TRBJ1-1; D perhaps matches TRBD1 (6 bases). Germline CDR1 reads SGHRS; CDR2 reads YFSETQ. V was cut by 0 bases and J by 6 bases, with 12 bases left in between. This CDR3 contains 14 residues. The CDR3 spells CASSLEGGFAEAFF. The CDR3 coding sequence is TGCGCCAGCAGCTTGGAGGGGGGGTTCGCTGAAGCTTTCTTT.

This rearrangement joins TRBV5-5 to TRBJ1-4; 8 bases are a match to TRBD1. V was pared by 0 bases and J by 6 bases, with 7 bases of the junction left unmatched. Germline values: CDR1 SGHKS, CDR2 YYEKEE (reference sequence). This CDR3 is built from 16 residues. The CDR3 region is CASSLVRGQVDEKLFF. CDR3 in DNA: TGTGCCAGCAGCTTGGTCAGGGGGCAGGTGGATGAAAAACTGTTTTTT.

The chain couples TRBV24-1 to TRBJ2-2; possible D gene TRBD2, 6 bases. V was shortened by 5 bases and J by 2 bases, with 14 bases between the two germline ends. CDR1 is KGHDR and CDR2 is SFDVKD in the germline V gene. The CDR3 length is 16 residues. The CDR3 sequence: CATSGLGSLNTGELFF. For the CDR3, the DNA is TGTGCCACCAGTGGCCTCGGGAGCCTTAACACCGGGGAGCTGTTTTTT.

The chain is built from TRBV28 and TRBJ1-2, with D uncertain. The CDR3 is made up of 14 amino acids. Between the trimmed V and J ends, which lost 3 bases and 3 bases, there was a span of 11 bases. Germline V lookup: CDR1 MDHEN, CDR2 SYDVKM. The CDR3 loop is CASSFGVPDYGYTF. CDR3 DNA: TGTGCCAGCAGTTTCGGCGTTCCTGACTATGGCTACACCTTC.

This clonotype was counted ten times or more. This chain joins TRBV18 and TRBJ2-1; D is possibly TRBD2 (6 bases). Germline V lookup: CDR1 KGHSH, CDR2 LQKENI. The CDR3 consists of 17 residues. V lost 0 bases, J lost 0 bases, and 12 bases lay in between. CDR3 bases: TGTGCCAGCTCACCACCGGGACTTTCGAGCTCCTACAATGAGCAGTTCTTC. Encoded protein: CASSPPGLSSSYNEQFF.

This clonotype came up a few times. The genes are TRBV6-6 and TRBJ1-2, with TRBD1 matching 8 bases. Germline CDR1 MNHNY, CDR2 SVGAGI (reference sequence). This CDR3 contains 15 residues. After removal of 0 bases from V and 4 bases from J, the junction contained 4 bases not matched to a gene. CDR3 sequence (DNA): TGTGCCAGCAGTTACTCGGCAGGGGGCTCCTATGGCTACACCTTC. Protein sequence: CASSYSAGGSYGYTF.

This clonotype occurred a few times. The J gene is TRBJ2-7, the V gene TRBV18, with D maybe TRBD1 (6 bases). Germline loops: CDR1 KGHSH, CDR2 LQKENI. CDR3 length: 15 amino acids. V lost 1 base to trimming and J lost 4 bases, with 14 bases between them. The CDR3 sequence: CASSPHSGQSYEQYV. The CDR3 coding sequence is TGTGCCAGCTCACCACATTCTGGACAGTCGTACGAGCAGTACGTC.